The T cell receptor (beta chain) described here comes from a study of cytomegalovirus exposure and HLA in healthy donors. The PCR used 60 Vbeta and 13 Jbeta primers. Using immunoSEQ multiplex PCR, the repertoire was profiled, and TCRdb retains in-frame clones only, with some absent. The profile shows 180,000 or so clones, roughly 79% of them singletons. Overall study results and limits: The classifier reportedly diagnosed cytomegalovirus status with high sensitivity and specificity.

Donors had nominal health at sampling but likely had unrecorded immune exposures. CDR3 size: 12 residues. From germline, CDR1 is SGHTS and CDR2 YDEGEE. V lost 2 bases, J lost 6 bases, and 6 bases lay in between. Turning to this clone: No antigen is known for it.

The rearrangement joins TRBV5-8 to TRBJ2-4, with D perhaps TRBD1 (5 bases). Sample: PBMCs. The sequence came from a woman under 40 in good health and CMV-seropositive. Here the CDR3 DNA reads TGTGCCAGCAGCTTAAGGGGAAACATTCAGTACTTC. Protein product: CASSLRGNIQYF.